These T cell receptor beta chains were read from a single sample in a study of T cells in Graves' hyperthyroidism and ophthalmopathy. MiXCR, applied by TCRdb to the multiplex PCR reads, yields one record per CDR3 protein. The table shows fewer than 750,000 distinct CDR3 sequences, with about 15% occurring only once. Source material: blood. The receptors were gathered from a woman aged 45-60 years with Graves' ophthalmopathy. The CDR3 runs from the conserved cysteine through the conserved F or W. The D gene is left open where the match is weak. The listing skips clone size in some rows; elsewhere it reads once, few, many or a size class.

TRBJ2-2 | - | TRBV6-2/TRBV6-3 | - | 18 | CASSSGVLAAIFTGELSF | TGTGCCAGCAGTTCTGGGGTTTTAGCGGCGATTTTCACCGGGGAGCTGTCTTTT
TRBJ2-1 | - | TRBV14 | few | 16 | CASSQIPPRSYNEQFF | TGTGCCAGCAGCCAAATTCCTCCCCGATCCTACAATGAGCAGTTCTTC
TRBJ2-3 | - | TRBV4-2 | - | 15 | CASSQEAQARDTQYF | TGTGCCAGCAGCCAAGAGGCCCAGGCGAGGGATACGCAGTATTTT
TRBJ1-2 | - | TRBV28 | - | 15 | CASSPGQGISYGHTF | TGTGCCAGCAGTCCAGGTCAGGGTATTTCCTATGGCCACACCTTC
TRBJ2-1 | - | TRBV10-3 | - | 13 | CAISSGSDNEQFF | TGTGCCATCAGTTCCGGCTCCGACAATGAGCAGTTCTTC
TRBJ2-7 | - | TRBV10-3 | - | 12 | CAIRWPSGEQYF | TGTGCCATCAGATGGCCCTCGGGGGAGCAGTACTTC
TRBJ1-5 | TRBD1 | TRBV5-8 | many | 14 | CASSYRGWNQPQHF | TGTGCCAGCAGCTACAGGGGGTGGAATCAGCCCCAGCATTTT
TRBJ2-5 | - | TRBV7-9 | few | 15 | CASSLVLSGAETQYF | TGTGCCAGCAGCTTAGTATTGTCGGGGGCGGAGACCCAGTACTTC
TRBJ1-6 | - | TRBV19 | few | 17 | CASSTNLGTSGNSPLHF | TGTGCCAGTAGTACTAACCTCGGGACGTCCGGTAATTCACCCCTCCACTTT
TRBJ2-7 | TRBD1 | TRBV28 | - | 11 | CASRGQIEQYF | TGTGCCAGCAGGGGACAGATCGAGCAGTACTTC
TRBJ1-4 | - | TRBV27 | - | 14 | CASSRSGGNEKLFF | TGTGCCAGCAGTCGGAGTGGGGGTAATGAAAAACTGTTTTTT
TRBJ1-1 | - | TRBV12-3/TRBV12-4 | many | 12 | CASLRGETEAFF | TGTGCCAGCCTGAGGGGTGAAACTGAAGCTTTCTTT
TRBJ2-2 | TRBD1 | TRBV12-3/TRBV12-4 | few | 15 | CASSLLQGDTGELFF | TGTGCCAGCAGTTTGTTACAGGGGGACACCGGGGAGCTGTTTTTT
TRBJ1-1 | - | TRBV29-1 | few | 13 | CSVSQDRNTEAFF | TGCAGCGTCTCCCAAGACAGGAACACTGAAGCTTTCTTT
TRBJ1-2 | - | TRBV30 | many | 13 | CAWAPGRGSGYTF | TGTGCCTGGGCACCGGGTCGGGGCTCCGGCTACACCTTC
TRBJ2-3 | - | TRBV19 | - | 13 | CASNGGSTDTQYF | TGTGCCAGTAATGGCGGCAGCACAGATACGCAGTATTTT
TRBJ1-6 | - | TRBV4-1 | - | 16 | CASSQDRTTNNSPLHF | TGCGCCAGCAGCCAAGATAGGACCACAAATAATTCACCCCTCCACTTT
TRBJ2-5 | - | TRBV28 | - | 13 | CASSSGVPETQYF | TGTGCCAGCAGTTCAGGGGTTCCAGAGACCCAGTACTTC
TRBJ1-1 | - | TRBV6-2/TRBV6-3 | - | 14 | CASSYVGGDTEAFF | TGTGCCAGCAGTTACGTCGGGGGGGACACTGAAGCTTTCTTT
TRBJ2-7 | - | TRBV29-1 | many | 14 | CSVELGQYSYEQYF | TGCAGCGTTGAACTCGGGCAGTACTCCTACGAGCAGTACTTC
TRBJ1-4 | - | TRBV20-1 | - | 14 | CSAARPGADEKLFF | TGCAGTGCTGCTCGACCCGGCGCGGATGAAAAACTGTTTTTT
TRBJ1-3 | TRBD1 | TRBV7-7 | few | 15 | CASSATGGPGNTIYF | TGTGCTAGCAGCGCAACAGGGGGACCTGGAAACACCATATATTTT
TRBJ1-5 | TRBD1 | TRBV28 | many | 14 | CASSNTGVRQPQHF | TGTGCCAGCAGCAACACAGGGGTGCGTCAGCCCCAGCATTTT
TRBJ2-7 | - | TRBV28 | many | 12 | CASSHLPNEQYF | TGTGCCAGCAGTCACCTTCCAAACGAGCAGTACTTC
TRBJ1-4 | TRBD1 | TRBV6-1 | few | 15 | CASSSRDRVVEKLFF | TGTGCCAGCAGTTCCCGGGACAGGGTTGTTGAAAAACTGTTTTTT
TRBJ2-7 | TRBD1 | TRBV19 | - | 17 | CASSTPDPDRGTYEQYF | TGTGCCAGTAGTACCCCGGACCCGGACAGGGGTACCTACGAGCAGTACTTC
TRBJ2-5 | TRBD2 | TRBV20-1 | once | 13 | CSAVAGFQETQYF | TGCAGTGCCGTAGCGGGATTTCAAGAGACCCAGTACTTC
TRBJ2-1 | TRBD2 | TRBV12-3/TRBV12-4 | many | 18 | CASSFGTSGGSSYNEQFF | TGTGCCAGCAGTTTCGGGACTAGCGGGGGGAGCTCCTACAATGAGCAGTTCTTC
TRBJ1-6 | - | TRBV6-1 | few | 16 | CASSPPRVGLSSPLHF | TGTGCCAGCAGTCCCCCACGAGTGGGCCTTTCTTCACCCCTCCACTTT
TRBJ1-2 | - | TRBV12-3/TRBV12-4 | many | 12 | CASSADLLGYTF | TGTGCCAGCAGTGCGGACCTGTTAGGCTACACCTTC
TRBJ2-3 | - | TRBV4-2 | - | 14 | CASSQVEVVDTQYF | TGTGCCAGCAGCCAAGTCGAAGTTGTAGATACGCAGTATTTT
TRBJ2-1 | TRBD2 | TRBV18 | many | 16 | CASSPLPGLAASEQFF | TGTGCCAGCTCACCTCTGCCCGGACTAGCGGCGTCCGAGCAGTTCTTC
TRBJ2-2 | - | TRBV4-3 | - | 15 | CASSPATANTGELFF | TGCGCCAGCAGCCCCGCAACAGCGAACACCGGGGAGCTGTTTTTT
TRBJ2-2 | TRBD2 | TRBV20-1 | many | 17 | CSARPPLAGVGTGELFF | TGCAGTGCTAGACCGCCACTAGCGGGAGTTGGCACCGGGGAGCTGTTTTTT
TRBJ2-7 | TRBD1 | TRBV10-1 | few | 16 | CASKGCQDRPAYEQYF | TGCGCCAGCAAAGGCTGCCAGGACAGGCCCGCCTACGAGCAGTACTTC
TRBJ2-5 | TRBD2 | TRBV6-9 | - | 17 | CASSYGLAGDPRETQYF | TGTGCCAGCAGTTACGGACTAGCGGGGGACCCCAGGGAGACCCAGTACTTC
TRBJ1-6 | - | TRBV20-1 | few | 16 | CSARYLASSYNSPLHF | TGCAGTGCTAGATATTTAGCGAGCTCCTATAATTCACCCCTCCACTTT
TRBJ2-2 | TRBD2 | TRBV14 | few | 19 | CASSQDRDTGLAGTGELFF | TGTGCCAGCAGCCAAGATCGGGACACAGGACTAGCGGGCACCGGGGAGCTGTTTTTT
TRBJ2-3 | TRBD2 | TRBV9 | many | 15 | CASSVASGGTDTQYF | TGTGCCAGCAGCGTAGCCAGCGGGGGCACAGATACGCAGTATTTT
TRBJ1-4 | TRBD1 | TRBV7-8 | many | 16 | CASSLARTGPNEKLFF | TGTGCCAGCAGCTTAGCGCGGACAGGGCCTAATGAAAAACTGTTTTTT
TRBJ2-7 | TRBD2 | TRBV7-2 | many | 15 | CASSRLAGGPGEQYF | TGTGCCAGCAGCCGTTTAGCGGGAGGGCCTGGCGAGCAGTACTTC
TRBJ2-2 | - | TRBV6-2/TRBV6-3 | - | 15 | CASRIQARNTGELFF | TGTGCCAGCAGGATTCAGGCCAGGAACACCGGGGAGCTGTTTTTT
TRBJ2-1 | TRBD2 | TRBV7-7 | - | 17 | CASSLEGGTSGGNEQFF | TGTGCTAGCAGCTTAGAGGGGGGGACTAGCGGAGGGAATGAGCAGTTCTTC
TRBJ2-7 | TRBD2 | TRBV20-1 | - | 15 | CSARPLAGGPYEQYF | TGCAGTGCTAGGCCCCTAGCGGGAGGGCCGTACGAGCAGTACTTC
TRBJ2-2 | - | TRBV29-1 | few | 11 | CSVEGIGELFF | TGCAGCGTTGAAGGGATCGGGGAGCTGTTTTTT
TRBJ2-3 | - | TRBV11-1 | many | 11 | CASRFSDTQYF | TGTGCCAGCAGATTCTCAGATACGCAGTATTTT
TRBJ1-1 | - | TRBV20-1 | many | 15 | CSARVRGFGNTEAFF | TGCAGTGCTAGAGTCCGGGGGTTCGGAAACACTGAAGCTTTCTTT
TRBJ2-1 | TRBD2 | TRBV11-1 | many | 17 | CASSIYLLAGDYNEQFF | TGTGCCAGCAGCATATATTTACTAGCGGGAGACTACAATGAGCAGTTCTTC
TRBJ1-5 | TRBD1 | TRBV24-1 | few | 14 | CATSDRQGRQPQHF | TGTGCCACCAGTGATCGACAGGGCAGGCAGCCCCAGCATTTT
TRBJ2-3 | TRBD2 | TRBV7-8 | many | 17 | CASSLATTSASTDTQYF | TGTGCCAGCAGCTTAGCCACGACTAGCGCCAGCACAGATACGCAGTATTTT
TRBJ2-2 | TRBD2 | TRBV7-8 | few | 18 | CASSSLILAGVNTGELFF | TGTGCCAGCAGCTCTTTGATACTAGCGGGAGTTAACACCGGGGAGCTGTTTTTT
TRBJ1-4 | TRBD1 | TRBV7-6 | - | 16 | CASSLQGQVFGEKLFF | TGTGCCAGCAGCTTACAAGGACAGGTCTTTGGTGAAAAACTGTTTTTT